These 4 T cell receptor beta chains were all obtained from the same sample, sequenced in a study of beta chain features in type 1 diabetes. Of the isolated RNA, all was reverse transcribed, and so the sequenced material was expressed TCRB transcripts. Some clones are missing from TCRdb's copy, which holds only in-frame ones; the method was immunoSEQ multiplex PCR. The sample lists 970,000 or so clones; roughly a sixth were seen once. Sequenced: naive CD4+ T cells from blood. Source of these receptors: a woman younger than 35 in good health.

This clone was seen more than once but under ten times. The CDR3 region has the DNA TGCGCCAGCAGGCCGGTGCTGAACACCGGGGAGCTGTTTTTT. This gives the protein CASRPVLNTGELFF. The rearrangement uses TRBV5-1 and TRBJ2-2; D not certain. The CDR3 extends over 14 amino acids. V was clipped by 5 bases and J by 1 base, with 9 bases between them. The germline V gene has CDR1 SGHRS and CDR2 YFSETQ. The full variable domain, with the rest looked up from reference TRBV5-1 and TRBJ2-2, is KAGVTQTPRYLIKTRGQQVTLSCSPISGHRSVSWYQQTPGQGLQFLFEYFSETQRNKGNFPGRFSGRQFSNSRSEMNVSTLELGDSALYLCASRPVLNTGELFFGEGSRLTVL.

This chain connects TRBV10-3 to TRBJ1-1; a possible D gene is TRBD1 (6 bases). The V gene's germline CDR1 is ENHRY and CDR2 SYGVKD. The CDR3 length is 15 residues. Trimming removed 4 bases at V and 13 bases at J, with 25 bases between. CDR3 loop: CAISAGGRRETKRFF. CDR3 DNA sequence: TGTGCCATCAGTGCCGGGGGGCGGAGAGAGACGAAGCGTTTCTTT.

The chain combines TRBV15 with TRBJ1-2; D unclear. There are 13 residues in the CDR3. The germline V gene has CDR1 LNHNV and CDR2 YYDKDF (reference sequence). The ends were cut back, 3 bases at V and 7 bases at J, with 12 bases in the middle. CDR3 sequence: CATSSPQESGYTF. CDR3 sequence (DNA): TGTGCCACCAGCAGCCCCCAGGAAAGTGGCTACACCTTC.

The gene calls are TRBV9 and TRBJ2-5; possibly TRBD2 for D (6 bases). The V gene lost 0 bases and the J gene lost 5 bases, with 14 bases spanning the gap. This CDR3 comprises 15 residues. Per germline, CDR1 SGDLS and CDR2 YYNGEE. The CDR3 DNA sequence: TGTGCCAGCAGCGTAGGGCCCCTTCGGGGGGAGACCCAGTACTTC. It is translated as CASSVGPLRGETQYF.